This is a list of T cell receptor beta chains from one sample in a study of CD8 T cells in Susac syndrome. TCRdb used MiXCR to reprocess the immunoSEQ multiplex PCR reads, holding one entry per CDR3 protein. The top ten clones hold 0.095% to 0.14% of a sample with roughly 300,000 distinct CDR3 sequences, 70% to 90% of them seen once. Material: CD8+ T cells from PBMCs. The receptors come from a human donor with multiple sclerosis. The CDR3 runs from the conserved cysteine through the conserved F or W.

v_call	cdr3_aa
TRBV6-1	CASTTIAGGEFDEQFF
TRBV10-3	CAISEAGGGYNEQFF
TRBV5-1	CASNGPGGLYNEQFF
TRBV27	CASSGPGQNQETQYF
TRBV27	CASSQGLAAYEQYF
TRBV27	CASSSTGQDNQPQHF
TRBV15	CATSNLAGWLETQYF
TRBV2	CASRGGPDTQYF
TRBV2	CASCQSGTSGDLPDTQYF
TRBV20-1	CSAPHRGFHQPQHF
TRBV30	CAWSQETAFYGYTF
TRBV18	CASSPRTEGTGYEQYF
TRBV6-1	CASTKVFGNTIYF
TRBV7-9	CASSRPTSGYEDTQYF
TRBV19	CASAGIGAGYEQYF
TRBV4-2	CASSPSYGGGGSYEQYF
TRBV29-1	CSVRIQTDTQYF
TRBV12-5	CASGFKAGPRGAENIQYF